The clone carrying this T cell receptor beta chain has more than one count but fewer than ten. Its antigen remains unknown. The sample is drawn from a study of cytomegalovirus exposure and HLA in healthy donors. From germline, CDR1 is SGHDN and CDR2 FVKESK. The CDR3 has 14 residues. The V gene end was trimmed by 4 bases and the J gene end by 5 bases; junction bases not matched to a gene: 6. 13 Jbeta primers and 60 Vbeta primers were used for the PCR. Clones were read by immunoSEQ multiplex PCR, and TCRdb kept only the in-frame ones, dropping some. This sample has roughly 180,000 clones; 75% occur once, and the top ten carry around 2.4%. Study-wide findings and caveats: CMV serostatus was the only immune exposure information that was available. As was reported, the HLA-A and HLA-B alleles of most subjects were accurately predicted from TCR beta sequences. A further, later analysis showed that HLA-associated TCR beta chains (compared with equally common others) were more clonally expanded.

The gene calls are TRBV14 and TRBJ2-5, with 8 bases identical to TRBD2. Input material: PBMCs. This sequence was found in a female donor in good health and CMV-seronegative. In nucleotides, the CDR3 is TGTGCCAGCAGCCGACTAGCGTCCTTGGAGACCCAGTACTTC. Translating it yields CASSRLASLETQYF.